Below are 27 T cell receptor beta chains sequenced from a single sample in a study of identical twins. TCRdb independently ran MiXCR on the 5' RACE reads; one entry per CDR3 protein. The table includes hundreds of thousands of distinct CDR3 sequences, about 7% detected once. These data were also reused for a study on yellow fever vaccine responses in identical twins.

Sequencing was done on a sample of memory (CD45RO+) T cells sorted from blood. All receptors come from a young woman in good health.

This clonotype was counted between two and nine times. The chain employs TRBV14 and TRBJ2-2; D is ambiguous. CDR1 is SGHDN, CDR2 FVKESK, per germline. V dropped 2 bases and J dropped 6 bases, with 7 bases sitting between them. The CDR3 runs 13 residues. The CDR3 coding sequence is TGTGCCAGCAGCCAACGGCGGTCCGGGGAGCTGTTTTTT. Translated, it gives CASSQRRSGELFF.

There are many counts of this clonotype. The rearrangement uses TRBV5-5 and TRBJ2-1; either TRBD1 or TRBD2 may supply D (5 bases each). Germline CDR1 is SGHKS and CDR2 is YYEKEE (reference sequence). The CDR3 spans 14 residues. V was shortened by 4 bases and J by 1 base, with 9 bases between the two germline ends. CDR3 loop: CASSRWGSYNEQFF. Here the CDR3 DNA reads TGTGCCAGCAGCCGGTGGGGGTCCTACAATGAGCAGTTCTTC.

This clonotype was recorded at least ten times. V is TRBV2 and J is TRBJ2-5; the D is unclear. V dropped 6 bases and J dropped 5 bases, with 19 bases sitting between them. The CDR3 has 15 amino acids. CDR1 and CDR2 from the germline V gene are SNHLY and FYNNEI. In DNA, the CDR3 is TGTGCCAGCAGGGGGTTCGGGCACACGTCGGAGACCCAGTACTTC. Residues: CASRGFGHTSETQYF.

The sample holds many counts of this clonotype. The chain couples TRBV29-1 to TRBJ2-6, with TRBD1 identical over 7 bases. The germline gives CDR1 SQVTM, CDR2 ANQGSEA. Trimming removed 4 bases from V and 2 bases from J; junction bases left unmatched: 8. This CDR3 contains 16 residues. The CDR3 nucleotides read TGCAGCGTTGGGGCAGGGGGAAGTACTGGGGCCAACGTCCTGACTTTC. Protein sequence: CSVGAGGSTGANVLTF.

This clonotype came up many times. This chain joins TRBV12-3 or TRBV12-4 and TRBJ2-2; D unclear. The CDR3 has 13 residues. With 5 bases removed from V and 5 bases from J, the gap between germline ends came to 9 bases. DNA of the CDR3: TGTGCCAGCAGTCAGGCGTGGACCGGGGAGCTGTTTTTT. Amino acid sequence: CASSQAWTGELFF.

The J gene is TRBJ2-6, the V gene TRBV6-1, with 9 nucleotides matching TRBD1. The CDR3 totals 18 residues. Germline values: CDR1 MNHNS, CDR2 SASEGT. J was trimmed by 0 bases and V by 5 bases; bases with no gene match: 8. CDR3 bases: TGTGCCAGCAGTCTGGACAGGGGCCGCACCTCTGGGGCCAACGTCCTGACTTTC. This codes for CASSLDRGRTSGANVLTF.

V usage is TRBV6-1 and J usage is TRBJ1-2; TRBD1 agrees at 8 bases. V gave up 4 bases and J gave up 6 bases; unmatched junction bases: 4. Germline-derived CDR1 and CDR2 are MNHNS and SASEGT. The CDR3 is 13 residues long. DNA of the CDR3: TGTGCCAGCAGTGGGAACAGGGGGGATGGCTACACCTTC. This gives the protein CASSGNRGDGYTF.

J is TRBJ2-5 and V is TRBV3-1, with TRBD2 matching 15 bases. The J segment lost 5 bases and the V segment lost 1 base, leaving 2 bases of the junction unmatched. CDR1 LGHDT and CDR2 YNNKEL come from the germline V gene (reference sequence). The length of the CDR3 is 16 residues. The CDR3: CASSQGTSGGVETQYF. CDR3 DNA sequence: TGTGCCAGCAGCCAAGGGACTAGCGGGGGGGTTGAGACCCAGTACTTC.

The chain employs TRBV10-3 and TRBJ2-1; D unclear. Trimming left V 6 bases short and J 4 bases short, with 4 bases between. The CDR3 sequence is 11 residues long. Germline V gene lookup returns CDR1 ENHRY and CDR2 SYGVKD. The CDR3 DNA reads TGTGCCATCAGCGATTACAATGAGCAGTTCTTC. Its translation is CAISDYNEQFF.

The genes are TRBV7-9 and TRBJ1-2; TRBD1 matches at 11 bases. V trimming: 1 base; J trimming: 7 bases; junction bases outside the gene matches: 11. This CDR3 has 17 amino acids. Germline CDR1 and CDR2: SEHNR and FQNEAQ (reference sequence). CDR3 in DNA: TGTGCCAGCAGCTTAGGGGGGACTGGACAGGGGGCCTTTGGCTACACCTTC. This codes for CASSLGGTGQGAFGYTF.

This clonotype showed up many times. V gene TRBV5-4 combines with J gene TRBJ2-6; TRBD1 aligns across 8 bases. CDR1 is SGHNT and CDR2 is YYREEE in the germline V gene (reference sequence). Trimming removed 2 bases from V and 1 base from J; junction bases left unmatched: 8. The length of the CDR3 is 18 residues. The CDR3 protein is CASSLRQGLFSGANVLTF. The CDR3, as DNA: TGTGCCAGCAGCTTACGACAGGGGCTCTTTTCTGGGGCCAACGTCCTGACTTTC.

The V call is TRBV7-6, the J call TRBJ2-5; 9 positions match TRBD2. The CDR3 sequence is 16 residues long. V lost 5 bases, J lost 5 bases, and 12 bases stayed unmatched. Per the germline V gene, CDR1 is SGHVS and CDR2 is FNYEAQ. CDR3 DNA: TGTGCCAGCAGCGTGGAGACTAGCGGAGGGAAGGAGACCCAGTACTTC. Protein: CASSVETSGGKETQYF.

This clonotype was seen a single time. The junction departs from germline at one end; a sequencing error may be responsible. V and J are TRBV3-1 and TRBJ1-2; 9 nucleotides match TRBD1. Germline V gene sequence: CDR1 LGHDT, CDR2 YNNKEL (reference sequence). This CDR3 contains 14 residues. For the CDR3, the DNA is TGTGGCAGCAGCCCCCGGGACAGGGATCGTGGCTACACCTTC. This translates into CGSSPRDRDRGYTF.

The sample holds many counts of this clonotype. The chain has TRBV3-1 and TRBJ1-2, with D uncertain. Between the trimmed V and J ends, which lost 3 bases and 3 bases, there was a span of 11 bases. This CDR3 region has 14 residues. Germline CDR1 is LGHDT and CDR2 is YNNKEL (reference sequence). The CDR3 spells CASSQPGLDYGYTF. The CDR3, as DNA: TGTGCCAGCAGCCAGCCGGGTTTGGACTATGGCTACACCTTC. The variable domain in full, completed from reference TRBV3-1 and TRBJ1-2, reads DTAVSQTPKYLVTQMGNDKSIKCEQNLGHDTMYWYKQDSKKFLKIMFSYNNKELIINETVPNRFSPKSPDKAHLNLHINSLELGDSAVYFCASSQPGLDYGYTFGSGTRLTVV.

This chain uses TRBV6-4 with TRBJ2-3; D possibly uses TRBD1 or TRBD2 (5 bases each). In germline, CDR1 is MRHNA, CDR2 SNTAGT. Trimming took off 2 bases at V and 3 bases at J, with 9 bases between the two ends. This CDR3 comprises 14 residues. As DNA, the CDR3 is TGTGCCAGCAGTGACGCCGAGGGGACAGATACGCAGTATTTT. Protein: CASSDAEGTDTQYF.

This clonotype was counted a few times. The chain carries TRBV7-2 and TRBJ2-7; no clear D. The germline V gene encodes CDR1 SGHTA and CDR2 FQGNSA. The CDR3 length is 16 residues. The V gene lost 1 base and the J gene lost 3 bases, with 16 bases spanning the gap. Here the CDR3 DNA reads TGTGCCAGCAGCTTAGATTTTTTCGGCGGATACTACGAGCAGTACTTC. Residues: CASSLDFFGGYYEQYF.

The sample holds a few counts of this clonotype. The rearrangement uses TRBV29-1 and TRBJ2-1, with 7 bases fitting TRBD2. Germline V gene sequence: CDR1 SQVTM, CDR2 ANQGSEA. This CDR3 region has 14 residues. V lost 8 bases to trimming and J lost 0 bases; unmatched junction nucleotides: 7. The CDR3 coding sequence is TGCAGCACTGAGCGGGGTAGCTCCTACAATGAGCAGTTCTTC. This gives the protein CSTERGSSYNEQFF.

The chain links TRBV29-1 to TRBJ2-3, with D tentatively TRBD1 (6 bases). The CDR3 extends over 13 amino acids. V was clipped by 4 bases and J by 4 bases, with 12 bases between them. Looked up from germline, CDR1 is SQVTM and CDR2 is ANQGSEA. DNA for the CDR3: TGCAGCGTTGGGTGGGGGCCGGCAGATACGCAGTATTTT. Its translation: CSVGWGPADTQYF.

This clonotype was seen ten or more times. The chain uses TRBV10-3 and TRBJ1-5, with D uncertain. The V and J ends lost 2 bases and 8 bases respectively, with 13 bases between them. Germline V gene data show CDR1 as ENHRY and CDR2 as SYGVKD. This CDR3 contains 14 residues. Written as DNA, the CDR3 is TGTGCCATCAGTGAGGCCCGAGGATCGGAGCCCCAGCATTTT. It is translated as CAISEARGSEPQHF.

This clonotype occurred many times. The gene calls are TRBV29-1 and TRBJ2-2; maybe TRBD2 (5 bases). This CDR3 region has 15 residues. CDR1 and CDR2 from the germline V gene are SQVTM and ANQGSEA. V was cut by 5 bases and J by 1 base, with 14 bases left in between. CDR3 sequence reads: CSVPGVAGNTGELFF. The DNA for the CDR3 is TGCAGCGTTCCCGGGGTAGCAGGGAACACCGGGGAGCTGTTTTTT.

As concerns this clonotype: This may arise from a read error, as a much more abundant clone is one base away. The V gene is TRBV3-1, the J gene TRBJ2-2; 10 bases map to TRBD1. The CDR3 consists of 17 residues. The germline V gene has CDR1 LGHDT and CDR2 YNNKEL (reference sequence). This CDR3 is CASCHPGQGGNTGELFF. In nucleotides, the CDR3 is TGTGCCAGCTGCCATCCCGGACAGGGGGGGAACACCGGGGAGCTGTTTTTT.

This clonotype was counted between two and nine times. V and J are TRBV3-1 and TRBJ2-5; the D gene is possibly TRBD2 (5 bases). Germline loops: CDR1 LGHDT, CDR2 YNNKEL (reference sequence). V dropped 0 bases and J dropped 1 base, with 15 bases sitting between them. The CDR3 extends over 17 amino acids. The CDR3 DNA reads TGTGCCAGCAGCCAAGATCATAGCTTAGCGATCCAAGAGACCCAGTACTTC. Amino acid sequence: CASSQDHSLAIQETQYF.

The sample holds many counts of this clonotype. The chain has TRBV5-1 and TRBJ2-2; no definite D call. Germline V gives CDR1 SGHRS, CDR2 YFSETQ. This CDR3 is built from 13 residues. The ends were cut back, 0 bases at V and 5 bases at J, with 5 bases in the middle. The CDR3 DNA reads TGCGCCAGCAGCTTGGTTGGGACCGGGGAGCTGTTTTTT. Residues: CASSLVGTGELFF.

This clonotype was picked up many times. The chain carries TRBV24-1 and TRBJ2-7; 8 nucleotides line up with TRBD2. The CDR3 consists of 14 residues. Germline V gives CDR1 KGHDR, CDR2 SFDVKD. With V trimmed by 5 bases and J by 9 bases, 11 bases remained unmatched. The CDR3 region has the DNA TGTGCCACCAGTGTCGGACTAGCTTCCTTGGGGCAGTACTTC. Amino acid sequence: CATSVGLASLGQYF.

The rearrangement links TRBV4-2 to TRBJ2-1; TRBD1 might be the D (5 bases). This CDR3 is built from 16 residues. V gave up 1 base and J gave up 0 bases, with 10 bases separating them. Germline values: CDR1 LGHNA, CDR2 YNFKEQ. CDR3 region: CASSQAPDSSYNEQFF. CDR3 DNA: TGTGCCAGCAGCCAAGCCCCTGACAGCTCCTACAATGAGCAGTTCTTC.

The chain combines TRBV7-2 with TRBJ2-5; D remains unclear. The V and J ends lost 4 bases and 5 bases respectively, with 8 bases between them. The germline CDR1 and CDR2 sequences are SGHTA and FQGNSA. The CDR3 length is 12 residues. The DNA of the CDR3 is TGTGCCAGCAGCTACCTACGGGAGACCCAGTACTTC. Translation gives CASSYLRETQYF.

This clonotype was seen at least ten times. This sequence joins TRBV20-1 and TRBJ2-1; TRBD1 might be the D (6 bases). CDR1 and CDR2 (germline): DFQATT, SNEGSKA (reference sequence). The CDR3 sequence is 14 residues long. Trimming took 0 bases from V and 6 from J, leaving 12 bases between them. The CDR3 DNA follows: TGCAGTGCTAGAGAACAGGGAGAGCTCAATGAGCAGTTCTTC. It encodes CSAREQGELNEQFF.